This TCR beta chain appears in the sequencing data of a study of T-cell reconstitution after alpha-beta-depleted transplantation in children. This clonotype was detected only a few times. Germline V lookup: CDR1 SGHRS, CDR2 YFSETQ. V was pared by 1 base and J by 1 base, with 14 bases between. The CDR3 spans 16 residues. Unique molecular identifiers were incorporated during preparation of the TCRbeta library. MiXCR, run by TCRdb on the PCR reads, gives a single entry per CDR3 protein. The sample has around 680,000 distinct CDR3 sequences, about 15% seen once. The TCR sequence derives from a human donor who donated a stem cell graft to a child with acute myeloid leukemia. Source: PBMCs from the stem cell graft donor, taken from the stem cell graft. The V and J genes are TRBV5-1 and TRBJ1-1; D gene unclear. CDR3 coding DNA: TGCGCCAGCAGCTTGAGCGTGCGGAGAAGGAACACTGAAGCTTTCTTT. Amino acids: CASSLSVRRRNTEAFF.